This T cell receptor beta chain was profiled in a study of blood T cell repertoires in COVID-19. Study-level background: PBMCs, B-cell-depleted T cells, or T cells were the source of the cDNA or gDNA that made up the material.

TCRdb keeps only in-frame clones here, not all; method: immunoSEQ multiplex PCR. Among some 200,000 clones listed, around 94% were seen once. The CDR3 contains 15 residues. CDR1 LGHNA and CDR2 YNFKEQ come from the germline V gene. The V gene lost 0 bases and the J gene lost 8 bases, with 11 bases spanning the gap. The sequence was collected from a man aged 30-40 years with COVID-19, enrolled during active disease. The V and J genes are TRBV4-2 and TRBJ1-6; D unresolved. The sample comprised peripheral blood. For the CDR3, the DNA is TGTGCCAGCAGCCAAGATCCAGGTCGAGATTCACCCCTCCACTTT. Translating it yields CASSQDPGRDSPLHF.